Listed below are T cell receptor beta chains from one sample, sequenced in a study of shared clonotypes between healthy human individuals. Generated by immunoSEQ multiplex PCR, the TCRdb table keeps only in-frame clones and is missing some. The sample has about 2 million clones; roughly 95% are singletons. Sequencing input: naive CD4+ T cells sorted from blood. These TCRs come from a young man in good health. Each CDR3 is given with its conserved first and last residue. The order of the fields is D gene, V gene, clone size, J gene, CDR3 length, CDR3 protein, CDR3 DNA. The D gene is left open where the match is weak. Some rows have no size entry. The others give once, few or many, or a class for an expanded clone.

D gene: -; V gene: TRBV4-3; clone size: -; J gene: TRBJ2-6; CDR3 length: 15; CDR3 protein: CASRWTDSGANVLTF; CDR3 DNA: TGCGCCAGCAGGTGGACAGATTCTGGGGCCAACGTCCTGACTTTC
D gene: TRBD1; V gene: TRBV7-8; clone size: -; J gene: TRBJ1-2; CDR3 length: 17; CDR3 protein: CASSFAGGDRSNYGYTF; CDR3 DNA: TGTGCCAGCAGCTTCGCCGGCGGGGACAGATCAAACTATGGCTACACCTTC
D gene: -; V gene: TRBV9; clone size: -; J gene: TRBJ1-1; CDR3 length: 14; CDR3 protein: CASSVERLNTEAFF; CDR3 DNA: TGTGCCAGCAGCGTAGAACGACTGAACACTGAAGCTTTCTTT
D gene: -; V gene: TRBV7-3; clone size: -; J gene: TRBJ2-7; CDR3 length: 13; CDR3 protein: CASSLWGEDEQYF; CDR3 DNA: TGTGCCAGCAGCTTATGGGGGGAGGACGAGCAGTACTTC
D gene: -; V gene: TRBV7-9; clone size: -; J gene: TRBJ1-3; CDR3 length: 15; CDR3 protein: CASSLADTSLDTIYF; CDR3 DNA: TGTGCCAGCAGCTTAGCGGACACGTCGTTAGACACCATATATTTT
D gene: -; V gene: TRBV7-9; clone size: -; J gene: TRBJ1-1; CDR3 length: 16; CDR3 protein: CASSLARAAMNTEAFF; CDR3 DNA: TGTGCCAGCAGCTTAGCGCGGGCGGCAATGAACACTGAAGCTTTCTTT
D gene: -; V gene: TRBV4-1; clone size: -; J gene: TRBJ2-7; CDR3 length: 13; CDR3 protein: CASSQEENYEQYF; CDR3 DNA: TGCGCCAGCAGCCAAGAGGAGAATTACGAGCAGTACTTC
D gene: TRBD1; V gene: TRBV30; clone size: few; J gene: TRBJ1-1; CDR3 length: 13; CDR3 protein: CAWTGGLNTEAFF; CDR3 DNA: TGTGCCTGGACAGGGGGCTTGAACACTGAAGCTTTCTTT
D gene: -; V gene: TRBV5-6; clone size: -; J gene: TRBJ2-3; CDR3 length: 12; CDR3 protein: CASGSTGYTQYF; CDR3 DNA: TGTGCCAGCGGATCGACGGGGTATACGCAGTATTTT
D gene: TRBD2; V gene: TRBV4-1; clone size: -; J gene: TRBJ2-1; CDR3 length: 20; CDR3 protein: CASSQEGLAGLKSSYNEQFF; CDR3 DNA: TGCGCCAGCAGCCAAGAGGGACTAGCGGGACTGAAGAGCTCCTACAATGAGCAGTTCTTC
D gene: TRBD1; V gene: TRBV5-1; clone size: -; J gene: TRBJ1-1; CDR3 length: 15; CDR3 protein: CASSLAPTGDTEAFF; CDR3 DNA: TGCGCCAGCAGCTTGGCGCCCACAGGGGACACTGAAGCTTTCTTT
D gene: TRBD2; V gene: TRBV10-3; clone size: -; J gene: TRBJ2-1; CDR3 length: 15; CDR3 protein: CAISQGLASYNEQFF; CDR3 DNA: TGTGCCATCAGCCAAGGACTAGCCTCCTACAATGAGCAGTTCTTC